The 25 T cell receptor beta chains below all came from one sample that was sequenced in a study of cytomegalovirus exposure and HLA in healthy donors (TCRdb year 2017). The receptor library was made with the immunoSEQ multiplex PCR assay. The multiplex PCR relied on a mix of 60 forward primers for TCR Vbeta segments and 13 reverse primers for TCR Jbeta segments. TCRdb carries this immuneACCESS record with in-frame sequences only. Its versions omit some clonotypes, under half of them owing to an unresolved V gene in the studies checked, with the rest unexplained. The sample contains 97,000 or so clones, around 57% of them found a single time. The ten largest account for over 4% of the sample. The sample consisted of PBMCs. The source is a human donor in good health.

The table lists this clone with a count of one. This chain links TRBV4-1 with TRBJ2-2; 8 nucleotides match TRBD2. This CDR3 has 15 amino acids. After removal of 6 bases from V and 4 bases from J, the junction contained 7 bases not matched to a gene. Per the germline V gene, CDR1 is MGHRA and CDR2 is YSYEKL. The CDR3 spells CASRAAGDRTGELFF. The CDR3 region has the DNA TGCGCCAGCAGAGCAGCGGGAGACCGCACCGGGGAGCTGTTTTTT.

The chain carries TRBV10-3 and TRBJ2-1; 10 nucleotides line up with TRBD2. Germline V gene sequence: CDR1 ENHRY, CDR2 SYGVKD. There are 15 residues in the CDR3. The J segment lost 4 bases and the V segment lost 2 bases, leaving 2 bases of the junction unmatched. The CDR3 DNA sequence: TGTGCCATCAGTGAGAAAGCGGGAGGGTACAATGAGCAGTTCTTC. As protein: CAISEKAGGYNEQFF.

This clone has just a few counts. The rearrangement uses TRBV14 and TRBJ1-1; maybe TRBD1 (5 bases). V shed 6 bases and J shed 1 base, with 9 bases lying between them. The CDR3 is made up of 13 amino acids. CDR1 is SGHDN, CDR2 FVKESK, per germline. DNA of the CDR3: TGTGCCAGCAGATCCGGACAGAACACTGAAGCTTTCTTT. Its translation is CASRSGQNTEAFF. Full variable domain (remainder filled in from reference TRBV14 and TRBJ1-1): EAGVTQFPSHSVIEKGQTVTLRCDPISGHDNLYWYRRVMGKEIKFLLHFVKESKQDESGMPNNRFLAERTGGTYSTLKVQPAELEDSGVYFCASRSGQNTEAFFGQGTRLTVV.

The chain has TRBV28 and TRBJ2-5; 7 bases match TRBD2. CDR1 and CDR2 (germline): MDHEN, SYDVKM. The CDR3 has 17 amino acids. The V and J ends lost 5 bases and 5 bases, in that order; junction bases with no gene match: 17. The CDR3 nucleotides read TGTGCCAGCAGTCCAAGGCGGGGGACCCAATTTCTGGAGACCCAGTACTTC. Encoded protein: CASSPRRGTQFLETQYF.

This clone was picked up one time. The chain joins TRBV11-2 to TRBJ2-7, with 10 positions matching TRBD2. CDR3 length: 15 residues. The J segment lost 3 bases and the V segment lost 1 base, leaving 3 bases of the junction unmatched. CDR1 SGHAT and CDR2 FQNNGV come from the germline V gene. The DNA of the CDR3 is TGTGCCAGCAGCTTAGGATTAGCGGGAGGCTACGAGCAGTACTTC. This translates into CASSLGLAGGYEQYF.

V usage is TRBV2 and J usage is TRBJ1-1; D gene uncertain. Germline assignment: CDR1 SNHLY and CDR2 FYNNEI. The CDR3 is 14 residues long. Trimming took off 3 bases at V and 1 base at J, with 9 bases between the two ends. CDR3 nucleotide sequence: TGTGCCAGCAGTGATGAGGGATCGAACACTGAAGCTTTCTTT. It specifies CASSDEGSNTEAFF.

The chain employs TRBV18 and TRBJ1-1; weak D call: TRBD1 (6 bases). Trimming cost V 3 bases and J 3 bases, with 14 bases left between them. Germline V gene data show CDR1 as KGHSH and CDR2 as LQKENI. There are 15 residues in the CDR3. This CDR3 reads CASSPSLTGDTEAFF. The CDR3 DNA reads as TGTGCCAGCTCACCTTCCCTGACAGGCGACACTGAAGCTTTCTTT.

This sequence joins TRBV11-2 and TRBJ2-7, with 8 bases matching TRBD1. J lost 4 bases, V lost 9 bases, and 11 bases had no gene match. Looked up from germline, CDR1 is SGHAT and CDR2 is FQNNGV. The CDR3 totals 14 residues. This chain's CDR3 is CASGVGTGPYEQYF. CDR3 in DNA: TGTGCCAGTGGGGTTGGGACAGGCCCATACGAGCAGTACTTC.

This clone was seen more than once but under ten times. The CDR3 DNA reads as TGTGCCAGCAGGGCCCCCCCTAGAGGACTAGCGGTCTACAATGAGCAGTTCTTC. Protein: CASRAPPRGLAVYNEQFF. The genes are TRBV5-8 and TRBJ2-1; 10 bases are a match to TRBD2. There are 18 residues in the CDR3. After removal of 5 bases from V and 3 bases from J, the junction contained 14 bases not matched to a gene. Germline CDR1 and CDR2: SGHTS and YDEGEE.

The chain combines TRBV7-2 with TRBJ1-1; no reliable D call. Germline loops: CDR1 SGHTA, CDR2 FQGNSA. The CDR3 spans 15 residues. V was shortened by 6 bases and J by 1 base, with 15 bases between the two germline ends. CDR3 sequence (DNA): TGTGCCAGCAGACCGTACCGGGTTTCGAACACTGAAGCTTTCTTT. This gives the protein CASRPYRVSNTEAFF.

In its sample, this clone was seen once. The V and J genes are TRBV5-6 and TRBJ2-5, with 11 bases fitting TRBD2. The CDR3 loop spans 17 amino acids. CDR1 is SGHDT and CDR2 is YYEEEE in the germline V gene. V trimming: 3 bases; J trimming: 1 base; junction bases outside the gene matches: 8. The CDR3 sequence: CASSSYRTSGFQETQYF. For the CDR3, the DNA is TGTGCCAGCAGCTCCTACCGGACTAGCGGGTTCCAAGAGACCCAGTACTTC.

The chain links TRBV9 to TRBJ1-1; 8 bases fit TRBD1. The V segment lost 2 bases and the J segment 1 base; nucleotides outside the gene matches: 10. This CDR3 has 17 amino acids. Germline V CDR1 and CDR2: SGDLS, YYNGEE. Here the CDR3 reads CASSVAGGRGGNTEAFF. For the CDR3, the DNA is TGTGCCAGCAGCGTGGCAGGGGGCCGGGGCGGGAACACTGAAGCTTTCTTT.

This chain connects TRBV29-1 to TRBJ2-3; 7 bases line up with TRBD1. The trim removed 6 bases at V and 6 bases at J, leaving 3 bases unmatched. The length of the CDR3 is 11 residues. Germline assignment: CDR1 SQVTM and CDR2 ANQGSEA. CDR3 nucleotide sequence: TGCAGCGTATACAGGGGTGATACGCAGTATTTT. Translated: CSVYRGDTQYF.

V usage is TRBV11-2 and J usage is TRBJ2-3; 7 bases line up with TRBD1. V shed 2 bases and J 4 bases; nucleotides not matched to a gene: 6. This CDR3 has 15 residues. CDR1 is SGHAT, CDR2 FQNNGV, per germline. The CDR3 sequence is CASSLRQGGPDTQYF. Here the CDR3 DNA reads TGTGCCAGCAGCTTACGACAGGGCGGGCCAGATACGCAGTATTTT.

This clone was seen a few times. The V gene is TRBV19, the J gene TRBJ2-1; D is possibly TRBD2 (6 bases). The V end lost 0 bases, the J end lost 2 bases, and 17 bases lay between the germline ends. The CDR3 runs 18 residues. The germline CDR1 and CDR2 sequences are LNHDA and SQIVND (reference sequence). The CDR3 region is CASSIDGPGAGPYNEQFF. CDR3 DNA: TGTGCCAGTAGTATAGACGGGCCGGGCGCGGGACCCTACAATGAGCAGTTCTTC.

The sample holds a few counts of this clone. This sequence joins TRBV14 and TRBJ2-1; no reliable D call. CDR3 size: 15 residues. Trimming stripped 1 base from V and 0 bases from J, with 7 bases between. The V gene's germline CDR1 is SGHDN and CDR2 FVKESK. Written as DNA, the CDR3 is TGTGCCAGCAGCCAAGGTTTGAGCTCCTACAATGAGCAGTTCTTC. Its protein is CASSQGLSSYNEQFF. Supplemented by reference TRBV14 and TRBJ2-1, the full variable domain reads EAGVTQFPSHSVIEKGQTVTLRCDPISGHDNLYWYRRVMGKEIKFLLHFVKESKQDESGMPNNRFLAERTGGTYSTLKVQPAELEDSGVYFCASSQGLSSYNEQFFGPGTRLTVL.

The gene calls are TRBV4-2 and TRBJ2-7, with 9 bases aligning to TRBD2. Germline V gene data show CDR1 as LGHNA and CDR2 as YNFKEQ. The CDR3 totals 18 residues. J gave up 1 base and V 1 base, and 11 bases lay outside the gene matches. CDR3 sequence reads: CASSQGEGGGRVSYEQYF. In DNA form, the CDR3 reads TGTGCCAGCAGCCAAGGCGAGGGGGGCGGGAGGGTTTCCTACGAGCAGTACTTC.

The V gene is TRBV5-4, the J gene TRBJ2-1, with D unclear. V was pared by 2 bases and J by 0 bases, with 9 bases between. Germline loops: CDR1 SGHNT, CDR2 YYREEE (reference sequence). The CDR3 has 15 amino acids. CDR3 protein: CASSLSMSSYNEQFF. The CDR3 coding sequence is TGTGCCAGCAGCTTATCCATGAGCTCCTACAATGAGCAGTTCTTC.

The gene calls are TRBV10-2 and TRBJ2-2, with 10 bases aligning to TRBD2. With V trimmed by 4 bases and J by 2 bases, 7 bases remained unmatched. This CDR3 is 17 amino acids long. The germline gives CDR1 WSHSY, CDR2 SAAADI. CDR3 protein: CASSGRTSGFNTGELFF. The CDR3 DNA follows: TGCGCCAGCAGTGGGCGGACTAGCGGATTTAACACCGGGGAGCTGTTTTTT.

The chain uses TRBV27 and TRBJ2-5; a weak D match, TRBD1 (5 bases). CDR3 length equals 13 residues. V lost 6 bases and J lost 1, with 9 bases in between. Germline assignment: CDR1 MNHEY and CDR2 SMNVEV (reference sequence). Here the CDR3 DNA reads TGTGCCAGCAGGACAGCTACCCAAGAGACCCAGTACTTC. Translated, it gives CASRTATQETQYF.

The genes are TRBV7-8 and TRBJ2-1; TRBD2 aligns across 8 bases. The germline V gene has CDR1 SGHVS and CDR2 FQNEAQ. The CDR3 extends over 19 amino acids. Germline trimming cut 7 bases from V and 4 bases from J; bases unmatched to any gene: 21. CDR3 loop: CASISQPPGAGVGYNEQFF. The CDR3 region has the DNA TGTGCCAGCATCTCCCAGCCCCCTGGAGCGGGAGTGGGGTACAATGAGCAGTTCTTC. Using reference TRBV7-8 and TRBJ2-1 for the parts outside the CDR3, the full variable domain is GAGVSQSPRYKVAKRGQDVALRCDPISGHVSLFWYQQALGQGPEFLTYFQNEAQLDKSGLPSDRFFAERPEGSVSTLKIQRTQQEDSAVYLCASISQPPGAGVGYNEQFFGPGTRLTVL.

The chain couples TRBV7-6 to TRBJ2-7; the match to TRBD2 covers 10 bases. CDR3 size: 16 residues. The V segment lost 5 bases and the J segment 7 bases; nucleotides outside the gene matches: 14. The germline V gene has CDR1 SGHVS and CDR2 FNYEAQ. In DNA, the CDR3 is TGTGCCAGCAGCCGACTAGCGGGTACGCCGACGGGGGAGCAGTACTTC. Protein product: CASSRLAGTPTGEQYF.

This clone turned up a few times. The chain uses TRBV19 and TRBJ1-1; tentative D call: TRBD1 (5 bases). The CDR3 is 14 amino acids. CDR1 is LNHDA, CDR2 SQIVND, per germline (reference sequence). Trimming took 8 bases from V and 0 from J, leaving 13 bases between them. CDR3 nucleotide sequence: TGTGCCAGTGGCCCCGGGACTATGAACACTGAAGCTTTCTTT. It translates to CASGPGTMNTEAFF.

This clone has only one observation. The chain carries TRBV6-6 and TRBJ1-6; TRBD1 is a possible D gene (6 bases). Trimming stripped 2 bases from V and 7 bases from J, with 15 bases between. Looked up from germline, CDR1 is MNHNY and CDR2 is SVGAGI (reference sequence). This CDR3 spans 16 amino acids. The chain's CDR3 is CASSYPTGKGNSPLHF. CDR3 bases: TGTGCCAGCAGTTACCCTACAGGGAAGGGGAATTCACCCCTCCACTTT.

The V call is TRBV6-5, the J call TRBJ1-4; TRBD1 aligns across 7 bases. Trimming at V came to 6 bases and at J to 5 bases, leaving 3 bases not matched to a gene. The CDR3 length is 13 residues. Germline V lookup: CDR1 MNHEY, CDR2 SVGAGI. The CDR3 sequence is CASRRTGNEKLFF. In DNA form, the CDR3 reads TGTGCCAGCAGAAGGACAGGCAATGAAAAACTGTTTTTT.